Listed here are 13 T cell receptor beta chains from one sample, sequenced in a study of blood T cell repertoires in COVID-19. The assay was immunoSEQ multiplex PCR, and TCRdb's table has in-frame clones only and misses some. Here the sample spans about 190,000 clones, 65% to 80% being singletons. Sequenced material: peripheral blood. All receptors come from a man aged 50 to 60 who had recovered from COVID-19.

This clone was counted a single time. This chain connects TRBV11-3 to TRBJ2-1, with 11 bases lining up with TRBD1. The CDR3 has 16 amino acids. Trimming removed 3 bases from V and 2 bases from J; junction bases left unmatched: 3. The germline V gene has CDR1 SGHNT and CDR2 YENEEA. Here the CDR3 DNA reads TGTGCCAGCAGCTTCGGGACAGGGGGGCCCTACAATGAGCAGTTCTTC. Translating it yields CASSFGTGGPYNEQFF.

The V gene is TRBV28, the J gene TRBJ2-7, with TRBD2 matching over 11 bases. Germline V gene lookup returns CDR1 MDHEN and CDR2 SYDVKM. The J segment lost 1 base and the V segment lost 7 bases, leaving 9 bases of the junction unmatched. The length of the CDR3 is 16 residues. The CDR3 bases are TGTGCCAGCAATAACCGCGGGACTAGCGGATCCTACGAGCAGTACTTC. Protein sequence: CASNNRGTSGSYEQYF.

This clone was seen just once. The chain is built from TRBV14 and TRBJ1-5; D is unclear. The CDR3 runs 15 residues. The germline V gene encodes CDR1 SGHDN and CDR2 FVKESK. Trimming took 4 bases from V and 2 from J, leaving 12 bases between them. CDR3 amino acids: CASSPSGSGNQPQHF. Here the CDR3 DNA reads TGTGCCAGCAGCCCCTCGGGTTCTGGCAATCAGCCCCAGCATTTT.

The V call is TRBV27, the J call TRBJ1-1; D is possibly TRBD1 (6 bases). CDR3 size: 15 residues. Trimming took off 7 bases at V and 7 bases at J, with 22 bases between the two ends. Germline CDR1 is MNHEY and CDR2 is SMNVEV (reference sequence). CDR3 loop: CASTTKGGQRREAFF. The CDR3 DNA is TGTGCCAGCACCACTAAGGGGGGGCAGCGACGTGAAGCTTTCTTT.

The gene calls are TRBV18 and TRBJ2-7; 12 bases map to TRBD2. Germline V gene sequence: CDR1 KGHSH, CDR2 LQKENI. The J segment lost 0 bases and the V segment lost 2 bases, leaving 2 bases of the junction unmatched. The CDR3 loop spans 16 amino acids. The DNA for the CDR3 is TGTGCCAGCTCACCAGAGACTAGCGGGAGCTCCTACGAGCAGTACTTC. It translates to CASSPETSGSSYEQYF.

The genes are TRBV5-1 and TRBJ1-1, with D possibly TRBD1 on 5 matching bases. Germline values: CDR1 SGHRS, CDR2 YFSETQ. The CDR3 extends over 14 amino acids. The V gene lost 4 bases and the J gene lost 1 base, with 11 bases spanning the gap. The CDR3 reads CASSPMGGNTEAFF. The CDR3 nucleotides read TGCGCCAGCAGCCCTATGGGGGGGAACACTGAAGCTTTCTTT.

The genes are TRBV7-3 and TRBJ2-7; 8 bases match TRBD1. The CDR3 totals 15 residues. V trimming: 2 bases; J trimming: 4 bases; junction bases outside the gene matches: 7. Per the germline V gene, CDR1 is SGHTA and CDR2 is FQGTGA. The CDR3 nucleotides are TGTGCCAGCAGCTTAGAGGACAGGGAAGGGTACGAGCAGTACTTC. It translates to CASSLEDREGYEQYF.

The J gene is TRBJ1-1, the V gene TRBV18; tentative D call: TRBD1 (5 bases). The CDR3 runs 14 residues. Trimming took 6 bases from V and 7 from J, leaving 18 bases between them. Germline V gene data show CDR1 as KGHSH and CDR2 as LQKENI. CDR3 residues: CASSPVGGSNEAFF. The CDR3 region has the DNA TGTGCCAGCTCTCCCGTGGGGGGGTCTAATGAAGCTTTCTTT.

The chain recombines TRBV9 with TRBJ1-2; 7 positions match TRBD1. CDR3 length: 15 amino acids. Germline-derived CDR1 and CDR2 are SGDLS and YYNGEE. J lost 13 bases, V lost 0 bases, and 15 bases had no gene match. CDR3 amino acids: CASSVAGTAGNALTF. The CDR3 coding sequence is TGTGCCAGCAGCGTAGCTGGGACAGCGGGTAACGCGCTCACCTTC.

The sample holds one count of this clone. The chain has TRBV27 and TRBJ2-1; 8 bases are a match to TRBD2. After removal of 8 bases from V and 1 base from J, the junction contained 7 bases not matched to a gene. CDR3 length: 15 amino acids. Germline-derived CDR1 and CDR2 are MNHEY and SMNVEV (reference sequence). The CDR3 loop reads CASCREGLSYNEQFF. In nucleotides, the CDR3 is TGTGCCAGCTGTCGGGAGGGCCTATCCTACAATGAGCAGTTCTTC.

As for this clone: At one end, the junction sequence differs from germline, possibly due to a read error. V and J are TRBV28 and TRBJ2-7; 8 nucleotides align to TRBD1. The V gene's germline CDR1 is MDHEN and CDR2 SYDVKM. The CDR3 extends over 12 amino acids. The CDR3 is CASSFLTGEKNF. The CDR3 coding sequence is TGTGCCAGCAGTTTTTTGACAGGGGAAAAAAACTTC.

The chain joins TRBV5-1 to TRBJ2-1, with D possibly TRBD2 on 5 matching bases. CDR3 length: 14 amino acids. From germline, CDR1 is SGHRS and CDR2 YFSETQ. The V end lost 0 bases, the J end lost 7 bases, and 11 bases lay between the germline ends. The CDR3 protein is CASSLELARNEQFF. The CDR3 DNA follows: TGCGCCAGCAGCTTGGAGCTAGCACGGAATGAGCAGTTCTTC.

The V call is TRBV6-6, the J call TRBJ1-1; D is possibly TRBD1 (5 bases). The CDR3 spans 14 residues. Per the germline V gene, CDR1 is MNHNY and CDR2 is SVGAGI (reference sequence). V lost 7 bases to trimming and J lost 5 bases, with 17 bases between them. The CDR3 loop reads CASKGSGRSTEAFF. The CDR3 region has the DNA TGTGCCAGCAAGGGGTCAGGGAGGAGTACTGAAGCTTTCTTT.